This T cell receptor beta chain is from a study of graft-versus-host responses after intestinal transplantation. Study as a whole: The transplants performed in recipients were multivisceral, liver-intestinal, or isolated intestinal. Anti-thymocyte globulin induction was given to all recipients, followed by tacrolimus and steroids for around 3 years. Study findings and constraints: HvG clone declines early post-transplant were associated with peak circulating GvH levels. Patients who carried graft-donor T cell macrochimerism also had high graft-versus-host to host-versus-graft clonal ratios in their allografts.

The germline V and J ends were trimmed by 4 bases and 1 base, with 19 bases remaining between them. From germline, CDR1 is SEHNR and CDR2 FQNEAQ (reference sequence). This CDR3 comprises 17 residues. Some clones are missing from TCRdb's copy, which holds only in-frame ones; the method was immunoSEQ multiplex PCR. The table lists around 9,300 clones, roughly 89% of them singletons. Points on this clone: Antigen unknown.

The origin of this receptor is a human patient who received an intestinal transplant, so some T cells may come from the graft donor. This sequence joins TRBV7-9 and TRBJ2-5, with D tentatively TRBD1 (6 bases). The source material was PBMCs, sampled approximately 47 days after intestinal transplant. The CDR3 loop is CASSSGTLGDLQETQYF. CDR3 nucleotide sequence: TGTGCCAGCAGCTCCGGGACACTTGGTGACCTCCAAGAGACCCAGTACTTC.